This TCR beta chain was captured by sequencing in a study of blood T cell repertoires in COVID-19. Study-wide background: From T cells, B-cell-depleted T cells, or PBMCs came the material, which was cDNA or gDNA.

This table comes from immunoSEQ multiplex PCR, and its TCRdb copy is limited to in-frame clones, with some not included. The data show 100,000 to 150,000 clones, about 79% seen once. The V segment lost 3 bases and the J segment 10 bases; nucleotides outside the gene matches: 10. The length of the CDR3 is 16 residues. Germline CDR1 is KGHSH and CDR2 is LQKENI. This sequence joins TRBV18 and TRBJ2-1, with 12 nucleotides matching TRBD2. The source material was peripheral blood. This receptor was obtained from a woman aged 45 to 65 with acute or convalescent COVID-19. This CDR3 is CASSPPRLAGVVEQFF. DNA of the CDR3: TGTGCCAGCTCACCGCCTAGACTAGCGGGGGTTGTGGAGCAGTTCTTC.